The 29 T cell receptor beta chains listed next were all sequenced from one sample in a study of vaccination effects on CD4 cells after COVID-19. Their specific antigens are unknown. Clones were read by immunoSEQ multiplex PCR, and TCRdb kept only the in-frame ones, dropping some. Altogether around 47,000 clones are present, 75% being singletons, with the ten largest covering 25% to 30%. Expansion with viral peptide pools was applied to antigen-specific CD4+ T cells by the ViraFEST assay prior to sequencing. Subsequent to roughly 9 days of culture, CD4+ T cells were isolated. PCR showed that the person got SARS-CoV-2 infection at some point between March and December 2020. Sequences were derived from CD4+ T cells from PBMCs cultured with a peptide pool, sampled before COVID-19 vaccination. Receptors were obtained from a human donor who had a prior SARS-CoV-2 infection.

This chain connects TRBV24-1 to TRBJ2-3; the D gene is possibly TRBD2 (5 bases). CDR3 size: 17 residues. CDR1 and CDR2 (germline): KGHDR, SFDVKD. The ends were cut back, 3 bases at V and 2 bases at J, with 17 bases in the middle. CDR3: CATSDPVRRGFTDTQYF. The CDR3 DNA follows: TGTGCCACCAGTGATCCGGTTCGACGGGGTTTCACAGATACGCAGTATTTT.

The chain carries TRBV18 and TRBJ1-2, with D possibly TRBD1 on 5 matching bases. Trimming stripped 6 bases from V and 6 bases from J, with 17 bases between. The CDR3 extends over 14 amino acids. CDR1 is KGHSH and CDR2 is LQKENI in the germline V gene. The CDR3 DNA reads TGTGCCAGCTCTCCAACAGTGGGGGAAAATGGCTACACCTTC. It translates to CASSPTVGENGYTF.

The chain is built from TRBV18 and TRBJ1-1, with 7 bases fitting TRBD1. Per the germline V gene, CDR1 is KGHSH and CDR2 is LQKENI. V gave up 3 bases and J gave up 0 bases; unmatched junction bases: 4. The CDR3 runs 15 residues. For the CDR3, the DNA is TGTGCCAGCTCACCCGGGACAGTTATGAACACTGAAGCTTTCTTT. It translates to CASSPGTVMNTEAFF.

The CDR3 protein is CASSKTGLAGPAGGGELFF. The CDR3 coding sequence is TGTGCCAGCAGTAAAACGGGACTAGCGGGCCCTGCTGGAGGTGGGGAGCTGTTTTTT. The chain employs TRBV6-2 or TRBV6-3 and TRBJ2-2; 12 positions agree with TRBD2. The germline V gene encodes CDR1 MNHEY and CDR2 SVGEGT. V lost 5 bases to trimming and J lost 8 bases; unmatched junction nucleotides: 18. The CDR3 length is 19 residues.

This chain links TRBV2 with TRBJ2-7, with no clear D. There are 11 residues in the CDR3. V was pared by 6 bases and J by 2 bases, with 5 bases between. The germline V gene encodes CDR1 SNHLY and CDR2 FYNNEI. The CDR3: CASSPTYEQYF. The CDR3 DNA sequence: TGTGCCAGCAGCCCCACCTACGAGCAGTACTTC.

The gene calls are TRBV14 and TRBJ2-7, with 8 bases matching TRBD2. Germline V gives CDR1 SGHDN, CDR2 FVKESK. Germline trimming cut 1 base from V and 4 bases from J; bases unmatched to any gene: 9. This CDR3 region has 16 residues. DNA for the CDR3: TGTGCCAGCAGCCAAGGGGGGACTAGAGCCCGGTACGAGCAGTACTTC. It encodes CASSQGGTRARYEQYF.

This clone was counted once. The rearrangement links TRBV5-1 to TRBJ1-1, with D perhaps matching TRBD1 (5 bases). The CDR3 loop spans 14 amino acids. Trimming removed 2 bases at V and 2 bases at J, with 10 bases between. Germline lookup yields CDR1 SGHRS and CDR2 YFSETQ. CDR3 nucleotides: TGCGCCAGCAGCTTCAAGACAGTCAACACTGAAGCTTTCTTT. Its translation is CASSFKTVNTEAFF.

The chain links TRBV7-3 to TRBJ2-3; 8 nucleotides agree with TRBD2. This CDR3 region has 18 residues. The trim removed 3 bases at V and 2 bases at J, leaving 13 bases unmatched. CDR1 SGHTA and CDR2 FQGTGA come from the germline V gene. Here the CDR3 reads CASSLGDDAGGITDTQYF. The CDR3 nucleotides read TGTGCCAGCAGCTTGGGCGATGATGCGGGGGGAATCACAGATACGCAGTATTTT. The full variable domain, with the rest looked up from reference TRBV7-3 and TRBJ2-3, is GAGVSQTPSNKVTEKGKYVELRCDPISGHTALYWYRQSLGQGPEFLIYFQGTGAADDSGLPNDRFFAVRPEGSVSTLKIQRTERGDSAVYLCASSLGDDAGGITDTQYFGPGTRLTVL.

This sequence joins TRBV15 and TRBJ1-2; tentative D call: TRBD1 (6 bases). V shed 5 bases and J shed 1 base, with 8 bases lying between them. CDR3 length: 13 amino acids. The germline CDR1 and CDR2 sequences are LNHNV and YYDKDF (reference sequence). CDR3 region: CATSPDSNYGYTF. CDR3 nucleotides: TGTGCCACCAGCCCGGACAGTAACTATGGCTACACCTTC.

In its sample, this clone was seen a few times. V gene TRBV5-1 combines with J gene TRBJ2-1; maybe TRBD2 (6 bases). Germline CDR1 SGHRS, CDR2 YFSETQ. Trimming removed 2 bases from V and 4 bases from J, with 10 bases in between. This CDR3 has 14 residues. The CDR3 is CASSFGDSYNEQFF. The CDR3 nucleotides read TGCGCCAGCAGCTTCGGGGACTCATACAATGAGCAGTTCTTC.

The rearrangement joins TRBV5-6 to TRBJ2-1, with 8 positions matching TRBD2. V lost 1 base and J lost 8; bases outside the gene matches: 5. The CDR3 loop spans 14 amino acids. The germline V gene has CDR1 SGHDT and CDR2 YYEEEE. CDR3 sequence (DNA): TGTGCCAGCAGCTTGTCGCGGGGGGCCCATGAGCAGTTCTTC. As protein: CASSLSRGAHEQFF.

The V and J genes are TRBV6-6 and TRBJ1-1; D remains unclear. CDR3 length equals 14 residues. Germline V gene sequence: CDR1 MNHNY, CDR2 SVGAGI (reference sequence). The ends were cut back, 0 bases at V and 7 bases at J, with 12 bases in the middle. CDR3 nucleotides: TGTGCCAGCAGTTACTCTTGGCGGTTAATTGAAGCTTTCTTT. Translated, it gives CASSYSWRLIEAFF.

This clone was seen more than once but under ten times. The CDR3 coding sequence is TGTGCCAGCAGCGCAGGACTAGCGGGGGTCACTAGCACAGATACGCAGTATTTT. Its translation: CASSAGLAGVTSTDTQYF. This sequence joins TRBV5-4 and TRBJ2-3; TRBD2 aligns across 13 bases. V was clipped by 4 bases and J by 0 bases; unmatched bases: 8. This CDR3 is built from 18 residues. The germline V gene encodes CDR1 SGHNT and CDR2 YYREEE (reference sequence).

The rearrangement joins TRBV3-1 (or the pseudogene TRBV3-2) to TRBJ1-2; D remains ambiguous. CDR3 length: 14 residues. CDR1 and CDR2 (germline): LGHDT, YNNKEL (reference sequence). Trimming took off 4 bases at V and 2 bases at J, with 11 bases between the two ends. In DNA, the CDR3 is TGTGCCAGCAGCCCTGACGGGTGGAACTATGGCTACACCTTC. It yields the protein CASSPDGWNYGYTF.

The CDR3 region is CASSAGSTAGAEAFF. The CDR3 DNA reads TGTGCCAGCAGTGCCGGAAGCACTGCCGGCGCTGAAGCTTTCTTT. The chain carries TRBV28 and TRBJ1-1; no reliable D call. V gave up 5 bases and J gave up 6 bases, with 19 bases separating them. CDR1 MDHEN and CDR2 SYDVKM come from the germline V gene. This CDR3 contains 15 residues.

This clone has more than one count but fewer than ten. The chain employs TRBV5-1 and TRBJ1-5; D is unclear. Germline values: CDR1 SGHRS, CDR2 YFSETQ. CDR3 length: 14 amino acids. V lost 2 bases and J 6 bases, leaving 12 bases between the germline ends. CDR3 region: CASSLDGSGQPQHF. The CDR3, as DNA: TGCGCCAGCAGCTTAGATGGGTCGGGTCAGCCCCAGCATTTT.

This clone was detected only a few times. The CDR3 reads CASSTGQENTEAFF. The DNA of the CDR3 is TGCGCCAGCAGCACGGGACAGGAAAACACTGAAGCTTTCTTT. The V and J genes are TRBV4-3 and TRBJ1-1, with 8 positions matching TRBD1. The V and J ends lost 5 bases and 2 bases, in that order; junction bases with no gene match: 4. Per the germline V gene, CDR1 is LGHNA and CDR2 is YSLEER. CDR3 length: 14 residues.

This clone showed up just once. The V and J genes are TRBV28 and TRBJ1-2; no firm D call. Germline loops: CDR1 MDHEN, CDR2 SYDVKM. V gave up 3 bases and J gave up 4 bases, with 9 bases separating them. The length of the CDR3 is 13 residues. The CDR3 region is CASSFTDPYGYTF. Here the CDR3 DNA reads TGTGCCAGCAGTTTTACAGATCCCTATGGCTACACCTTC.

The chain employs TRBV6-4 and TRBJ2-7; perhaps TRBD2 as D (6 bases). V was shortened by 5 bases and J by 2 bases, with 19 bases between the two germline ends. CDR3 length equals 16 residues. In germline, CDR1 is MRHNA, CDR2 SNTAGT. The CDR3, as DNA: TGTGCCAGCAGTTCATCGGGGGAGGACCATCCCTACGAGCAGTACTTC. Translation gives CASSSSGEDHPYEQYF.

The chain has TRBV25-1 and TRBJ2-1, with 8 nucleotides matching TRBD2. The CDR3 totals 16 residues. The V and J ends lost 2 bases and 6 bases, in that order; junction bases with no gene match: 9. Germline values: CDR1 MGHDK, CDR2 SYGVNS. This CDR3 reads CASSEGSGSGINEQFF. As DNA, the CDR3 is TGTGCCAGCAGTGAAGGGAGCGGGAGTGGGATCAATGAGCAGTTCTTC. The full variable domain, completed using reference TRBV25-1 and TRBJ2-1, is EADIYQTPRYLVIGTGKKITLECSQTMGHDKMYWYQQDPGMELHLIHYSYGVNSTEKGDLSSESTVSRIRTEHFPLTLESARPSHTSQYLCASSEGSGSGINEQFFGPGTRLTVL.

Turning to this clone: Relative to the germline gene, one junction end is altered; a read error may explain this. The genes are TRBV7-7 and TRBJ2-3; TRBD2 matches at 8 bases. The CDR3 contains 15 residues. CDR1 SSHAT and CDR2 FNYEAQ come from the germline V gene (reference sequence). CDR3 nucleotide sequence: TGTGCTAGCAGCTTCGGGTCGGGGGGGCGGGATACGCAGTATTTT. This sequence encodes CASSFGSGGRDTQYF.

The CDR3 DNA reads TGTGCCAGCAGCCCGAACAGGGTCGGCCTCAATGAGCAGTTCTTC. Encoded protein: CASSPNRVGLNEQFF. This chain connects TRBV7-8 to TRBJ2-1, with D perhaps TRBD1 (6 bases). The CDR3 covers 15 residues. The V end was cut by 5 bases, the J end by 6 bases, with 17 bases between. The germline gives CDR1 SGHVS, CDR2 FQNEAQ. Complete variable domain (other parts from reference TRBV7-8 and TRBJ2-1): GAGVSQSPRYKVAKRGQDVALRCDPISGHVSLFWYQQALGQGPEFLTYFQNEAQLDKSGLPSDRFFAERPEGSVSTLKIQRTQQEDSAVYLCASSPNRVGLNEQFFGPGTRLTVL.

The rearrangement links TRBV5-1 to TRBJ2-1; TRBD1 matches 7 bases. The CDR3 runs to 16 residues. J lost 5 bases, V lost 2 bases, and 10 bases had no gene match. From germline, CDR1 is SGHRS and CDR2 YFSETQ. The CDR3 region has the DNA TGCGCCAGCAGCTTCGTGACAGGGAACGGTAACAATGAGCAGTTCTTC. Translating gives CASSFVTGNGNNEQFF.

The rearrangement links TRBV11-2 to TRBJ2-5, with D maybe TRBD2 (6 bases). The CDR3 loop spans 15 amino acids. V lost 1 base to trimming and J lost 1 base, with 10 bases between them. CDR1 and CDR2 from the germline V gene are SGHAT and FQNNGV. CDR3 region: CASSLGHGGQETQYF. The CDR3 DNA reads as TGTGCCAGCAGCTTAGGCCACGGGGGCCAAGAGACCCAGTACTTC.

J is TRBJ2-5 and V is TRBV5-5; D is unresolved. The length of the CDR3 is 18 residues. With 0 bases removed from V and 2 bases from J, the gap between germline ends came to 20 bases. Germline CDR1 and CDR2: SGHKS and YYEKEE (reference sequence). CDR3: CASSLALTAGRKQETQYF. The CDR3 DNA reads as TGTGCCAGCAGCTTGGCCTTGACTGCTGGCCGAAAACAAGAGACCCAGTACTTC.

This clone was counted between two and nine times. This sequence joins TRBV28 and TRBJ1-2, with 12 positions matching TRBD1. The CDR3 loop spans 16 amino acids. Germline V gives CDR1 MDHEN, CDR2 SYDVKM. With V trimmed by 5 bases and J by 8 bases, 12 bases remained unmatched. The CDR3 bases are TGTGCCAGCAGTAAACTGCCGGGACAGGGGGCGCTGGGCTACACCTTC. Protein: CASSKLPGQGALGYTF.

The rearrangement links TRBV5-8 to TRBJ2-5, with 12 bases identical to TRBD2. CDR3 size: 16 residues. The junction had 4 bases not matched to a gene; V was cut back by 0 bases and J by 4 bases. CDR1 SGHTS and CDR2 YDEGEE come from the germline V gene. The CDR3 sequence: CASSLDPTSGRETQYF. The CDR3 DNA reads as TGTGCCAGCAGCTTGGATCCGACTAGCGGGAGAGAGACCCAGTACTTC.

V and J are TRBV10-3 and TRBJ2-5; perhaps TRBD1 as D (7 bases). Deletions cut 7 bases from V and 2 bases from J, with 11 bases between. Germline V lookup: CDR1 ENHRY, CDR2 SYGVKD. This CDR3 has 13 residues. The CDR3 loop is CAITRGEQETQYF. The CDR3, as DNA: TGTGCCATCACCAGGGGGGAACAAGAGACCCAGTACTTC.

The CDR3 region has the DNA TGTGCCAGCAGCACCACCCCATCCGCCGGGGAGCTGTTTTTT. Its protein is CASSTTPSAGELFF. The chain links TRBV9 to TRBJ2-2, with D hard to call. The CDR3 contains 14 residues. Per the germline V gene, CDR1 is SGDLS and CDR2 is YYNGEE. V was cut by 4 bases and J by 6 bases, with 13 bases left in between.